Shown below are 15 T cell receptor beta chains from a single sample sequenced in a study of OX40 agonist ivuxolimab in advanced cancers. Assay used: immunoSEQ multiplex PCR; TCRdb lists only in-frame clones, some missing. The sample lists about 40,000 clones, 88% seen once, with approximately 13% in the top ten. The sequencing here drew on CD4+ or CD8+ T cells sorted from blood, taken in a trial of the OX40 agonist ivuxolimab. Every receptor here comes from an adult with an advanced solid tumor such as melanoma, head and neck, liver or kidney cancer.

CDR3 amino acids: CASSQDPAGTEAFF. The CDR3 nucleotides are TGCGCCAGCAGCCAAGACCCGGCGGGTACTGAAGCTTTCTTT. V usage is TRBV4-1 and J usage is TRBJ1-1; no firm D call. Trimming shortened V by 0 bases and J by 5 bases, and 10 bases separated the two germline ends. The CDR3 has 14 amino acids. CDR1 is MGHRA and CDR2 is YSYEKL in the germline V gene.

The chain has TRBV5-5 and TRBJ2-7, with 7 bases that match TRBD2. The J segment lost 2 bases and the V segment lost 1 base, leaving 9 bases of the junction unmatched. The germline V gene has CDR1 SGHKS and CDR2 YYEKEE (reference sequence). The CDR3 runs 16 residues. CDR3 protein: CASSLIAGGGPYEQYF. The CDR3 DNA is TGTGCCAGCAGCTTGATTGCTGGCGGGGGTCCCTACGAGCAGTACTTC.

The chain recombines TRBV4-1 with TRBJ2-1, with D tentatively TRBD1 or TRBD2 (5 bases each). Germline assignment: CDR1 MGHRA and CDR2 YSYEKL. The CDR3 totals 15 residues. Trimming left V 4 bases short and J 3 bases short, with 13 bases between. This CDR3 reads CASSPEGLLYNEQFF. The CDR3 DNA sequence: TGCGCCAGCAGCCCCGAGGGGCTCCTCTACAATGAGCAGTTCTTC.

This chain links TRBV13 with TRBJ2-4, with 8 bases matching TRBD1. Per the germline V gene, CDR1 is PRHDT and CDR2 is FYEKMQ (reference sequence). The CDR3 totals 13 residues. V lost 5 bases and J lost 7; bases outside the gene matches: 4. The CDR3 nucleotides are TGTGCCAGCAGCGGACAGGGTCGGAACATTCAGTACTTC. As protein: CASSGQGRNIQYF. Looking up the rest from reference TRBV13 and TRBJ2-4 gives the full variable domain: AAGVIQSPRHLIKEKRETATLKCYPIPRHDTVYWYQQGPGQDPQFLISFYEKMQSDKGSIPDRFSAQQFSDYHSELNMSSLELGDSALYFCASSGQGRNIQYFGAGTRLSVL.

This chain joins TRBV6-5 and TRBJ2-7; D possibly corresponds to TRBD2 (6 bases). Trimming took 2 bases from V and 6 from J, leaving 8 bases between them. There are 12 residues in the CDR3. CDR1 is MNHEY, CDR2 SVGAGI, per germline. CDR3 region: CASSYGGIEQYF. In DNA form, the CDR3 reads TGTGCCAGCAGTTACGGAGGGATCGAGCAGTACTTC.

The chain couples TRBV7-9 to TRBJ1-1, with D uncertain. Trimming took 1 base from V and 6 from J, leaving 12 bases between them. CDR3 length equals 14 residues. Germline V lookup: CDR1 SEHNR, CDR2 FQNEAQ (reference sequence). The CDR3 here is CASSLEIRVSEAFF. Written as DNA, the CDR3 is TGTGCCAGCAGCTTAGAAATACGCGTATCTGAAGCTTTCTTT.

V and J are TRBV27 and TRBJ2-1, with D possibly being TRBD1 or TRBD2 (5 bases each). Trimming pared 2 bases from V and 5 bases from J, leaving 13 bases between. The CDR3 is made up of 15 amino acids. The germline gives CDR1 MNHEY, CDR2 SMNVEV (reference sequence). The CDR3 coding sequence is TGTGCCAGCAGTTTAACGGGACCAACCCACAATGAGCAGTTCTTC. It yields the protein CASSLTGPTHNEQFF.

The CDR3 here is CASSGTGLAGAYNEQFF. CDR3 sequence (DNA): TGCGCCAGCAGCGGGACCGGACTAGCGGGGGCCTACAATGAGCAGTTCTTC. The V gene is TRBV5-1, the J gene TRBJ2-1; 13 bases are a match to TRBD2. Losses at the gene ends were 4 bases for V and 2 bases for J; bases not matched to a gene: 6. The CDR3 length is 17 residues. The germline CDR1 and CDR2 sequences are SGHRS and YFSETQ. Drawing the rest from reference TRBV5-1 and TRBJ2-1, the complete variable domain is KAGVTQTPRYLIKTRGQQVTLSCSPISGHRSVSWYQQTPGQGLQFLFEYFSETQRNKGNFPGRFSGRQFSNSRSEMNVSTLELGDSALYLCASSGTGLAGAYNEQFFGPGTRLTVL.

The CDR3 DNA follows: TGTGCCAGCAGTGAAGTAACTTCGCAAGAGACCCAGTACTTC. Protein product: CASSEVTSQETQYF. The chain links TRBV6-1 to TRBJ2-5; D unresolved. CDR1 MNHNS and CDR2 SASEGT come from the germline V gene. The length of the CDR3 is 14 residues. The V end was cut by 1 base, the J end by 2 bases, with 8 bases between.

The chain has TRBV13 and TRBJ2-2; TRBD1 might be the D (6 bases). Germline lookup yields CDR1 PRHDT and CDR2 FYEKMQ (reference sequence). The CDR3 has 15 amino acids. Trimming left V 2 bases short and J 9 bases short, with 16 bases between. The CDR3 nucleotides read TGTGCCAGCAGCTTACTCACAGGGAAGGGAAGGGAGCTGTTTTTT. Translated, it gives CASSLLTGKGRELFF.

This clone showed up just once. This chain connects TRBV19 to TRBJ2-3; 11 bases are shared with TRBD2. There are 16 residues in the CDR3. Germline V lookup: CDR1 LNHDA, CDR2 SQIVND (reference sequence). J was trimmed by 4 bases and V by 1 base; bases with no gene match: 4. CDR3 region: CASSIVLAGGADTQYF. Written as DNA, the CDR3 is TGTGCCAGTAGTATAGTCCTAGCGGGGGGTGCAGATACGCAGTATTTT.

CDR3 sequence: CASSWDGSYEQYF. Written as DNA, the CDR3 is TGTGCCAGCAGCTGGGACGGCTCCTACGAGCAGTACTTC. The chain uses TRBV6-6 and TRBJ2-7; tentatively, D is TRBD1 or TRBD2 (5 bases each). V was cut by 6 bases and J by 0 bases, with 9 bases left in between. Per the germline V gene, CDR1 is MNHNY and CDR2 is SVGAGI (reference sequence). This CDR3 is 13 amino acids long.

The chain is built from TRBV7-8 and TRBJ2-3; 8 bases align to TRBD2. The CDR3 runs 17 residues. With V trimmed by 4 bases and J by 3 bases, 12 bases remained unmatched. Germline CDR1 reads SGHVS; CDR2 reads FQNEAQ. Written as DNA, the CDR3 is TGTGCCAGCAGCTCCGATGTACTAGCGGAGGGGACAGATACGCAGTATTTT. Its translation is CASSSDVLAEGTDTQYF.

The V call is TRBV7-8, the J call TRBJ2-1; 8 bases match TRBD1. The CDR3 is 16 residues long. Per germline, CDR1 SGHVS and CDR2 FQNEAQ. V was clipped by 5 bases and J by 0 bases; unmatched bases: 6. The CDR3 DNA reads as TGTGCCAGCAGCCCCTGGACAGGGAGCTCCTACAATGAGCAGTTCTTC. Its translation: CASSPWTGSSYNEQFF.

This chain links TRBV5-1 with TRBJ2-2; D remains unclear. Germline assignment: CDR1 SGHRS and CDR2 YFSETQ. Trimming shortened V by 0 bases and J by 1 base, and 7 bases separated the two germline ends. The CDR3 runs to 15 residues. The CDR3 DNA is TGCGCCAGCAGCTTGGAGGCGGTGAACACCGGGGAGCTGTTTTTT. Its protein is CASSLEAVNTGELFF.